Sequencing of this TCR beta chain was carried out in a study of T and B cells in COVID-19 patients. The study, taken as a whole, reports: Blood from mildly ill patients while symptomatic, and early samples from severe cases, were scarce. The recovered cohort had around 2,000 exclusive TCR clusters, including around 34 low generation probability clusters. At recovery TRB diversity and richness exceeded healthy donors, after highly clonal active COVID-19 repertoires.

TRB was amplified from about 250-500 ng of blood genomic DNA. TRB rearrangements were amplified by multiplex PCR with BIOMED2 TRB-A/B primers. TCRdb reprocessed the multiplex PCR reads with MiXCR, giving one entry per CDR3 protein. In the table there are under 15,000 distinct CDR3 sequences, 25% to 30% of which are singletons. With respect to this clonotype: The antigen is not known.

Germline V gene data show CDR1 as ENHRY and CDR2 as SYGVKD. This CDR3 is built from 13 residues. With 0 bases removed from V and 4 bases from J, the gap between germline ends came to 4 bases. This chain uses TRBV10-3 with TRBJ1-5; no firm D call. The sequenced sample consisted of blood. The receptor's source is a human donor who had recovered from COVID-19. The CDR3, as DNA: TGTGCCATCAGTGAGTCTAAGAATCAGCCCCAGCATTTT. As protein: CAISESKNQPQHF.